This is a list of T cell receptor beta chains from one sample in a study of T cells in Graves' hyperthyroidism and ophthalmopathy. From the multiplex PCR reads, TCRdb called clonotypes with MiXCR, one entry per CDR3 protein. The table lists about 770,000 distinct CDR3 sequences, around 20% of them singletons. What was sequenced was blood. The receptors shown here come from a woman aged 45 to 65 with Graves' hyperthyroidism that later progressed to Graves' ophthalmopathy. CDR3s leave out the opening cysteine and the closing phenylalanine or tryptophan. A D gene is named only where the DNA matches it firmly.

j_call | cdr3_length | d_call | v_call | cdr3_aa
TRBJ1-3 | 14 | NA | TRBV4-2 | ASSQARGSSGNTIY
TRBJ1-6 | 15 | NA | TRBV2 | ASSDTVGMGYNSPLH
TRBJ2-3 | 13 | TRBD2 | TRBV5-1 | ASSYRTRGTDTQY
TRBJ1-1 | 14 | TRBD1 | TRBV4-2 | ASSQDRTGPNTEAF
TRBJ2-3 | 12 | TRBD1 | TRBV10-3 | AIRRTGNTDTQY
TRBJ1-1 | 12 | NA | TRBV9 | ASNIGNLDTEAF
TRBJ2-7 | 12 | TRBD1 | TRBV2 | ASSSGLTGAGQY
TRBJ2-3 | 14 | TRBD2 | TRBV5-1 | ASSLEGLASPDTQY
TRBJ1-1 | 13 | TRBD1 | TRBV11-1 | ASSLGDRWNTEAF
TRBJ2-2 | 12 | NA | TRBV6-1 | ASSEWTGLGELF
TRBJ2-3 | 14 | TRBD2 | TRBV7-3 | ASSLTFSGGTDTQY
TRBJ2-1 | 12 | TRBD2 | TRBV27 | ASSVRDYNNEQF
TRBJ1-2 | 12 | TRBD1 | TRBV10-2 | ASSESGQGDGYT
TRBJ1-2 | 12 | TRBD1 | TRBV27 | ASSLDRGLFGYT
TRBJ1-2 | 12 | NA | TRBV30 | AWSIADRGFGYT
TRBJ2-7 | 13 | TRBD2 | TRBV9 | ASSSTGTSGNEQY
TRBJ2-7 | 12 | NA | TRBV20-1 | SARDKPGAWEQY
TRBJ1-5 | 13 | NA | TRBV20-1 | SARGAGTTNQPQH
TRBJ2-7 | 12 | TRBD1 | TRBV7-9 | ASSPRTGSLEQY
TRBJ1-1 | 16 | TRBD1 | TRBV10-3 | AISEGWAQGLFRAEAF
TRBJ2-3 | 11 | NA | TRBV5-6 | ASSLYGTDTQY
TRBJ2-7 | 13 | TRBD1 | TRBV5-1 | ASSETGTGTYEQY
TRBJ1-5 | 13 | TRBD1 | TRBV27 | ASSRLTGANQPQH
TRBJ1-5 | 14 | NA | TRBV6-1 | ASSSGPPRSNQPQH
TRBJ2-6 | 14 | TRBD1 | TRBV10-2 | ASSGGQSSGANVLT
TRBJ2-7 | 12 | TRBD1 | TRBV18 | ASSPRTGVNEQY
TRBJ2-5 | 12 | NA | TRBV4-1 | ASSQEGVEETQY
TRBJ1-4 | 12 | TRBD1 | TRBV5-6 | ASSLGTGPEKLF
TRBJ1-2 | 14 | TRBD1 | TRBV24-1 | ATSDPTYGQGHGYT